These 21 T cell receptor beta chains share one sample of origin, sequenced in a study of shared clonotypes between healthy human individuals (dated by TCRdb to about 2020). The library was made by the immunoSEQ multiplex PCR assay. TCRdb took this table from immuneACCESS and kept in-frame rearrangements with V and J called. Such tables lack part of the clones; where checked against another copy, unresolved V genes explain under half of the gap, and the rest is unexplained. For this sample the table gives around 610,000 clones, of which 90% to 97% were detected only once. Less than 0.13% of the sample is taken by the ten largest. CD8 naive samples were CD45RO-negative cells positively selected for CCR7, giving a CD45RA+CCR7+ population that excluded TemRA cells. The sequenced sample consisted of naive CD8+ T cells sorted from blood. The cell subset or site label of this sample denotes: CD45RA+CCR7+. Every receptor here comes from a woman younger than 45 in good health.

V and J are TRBV14 and TRBJ2-2; TRBD2 agrees at 7 bases. V lost 0 bases, J lost 4 bases, and 11 bases stayed unmatched. Germline V gene sequence: CDR1 SGHDN, CDR2 FVKESK. This CDR3 has 18 residues. As DNA, the CDR3 is TGTGCCAGCAGCCAAGATTATGGGGTAGCGGGTCGCACCGGGGAGCTGTTTTTT. This translates into CASSQDYGVAGRTGELFF.

This chain joins TRBV28 and TRBJ2-3, with 7 positions matching TRBD1. CDR1 is MDHEN and CDR2 is SYDVKM in the germline V gene. V lost 5 bases and J lost 6; bases outside the gene matches: 11. The CDR3 totals 15 residues. The CDR3 spells CASSPTGTVGDTQYF. The CDR3 coding sequence is TGTGCCAGCAGTCCAACCGGGACAGTTGGGGATACGCAGTATTTT.

The V gene is TRBV9, the J gene TRBJ1-1; no clear D. CDR3 size: 13 residues. CDR1 SGDLS and CDR2 YYNGEE come from the germline V gene. With 3 bases removed from V and 1 base from J, the gap between germline ends came to 7 bases. CDR3 DNA sequence: TGTGCCAGCAGCGGGTGGGAGAACACTGAAGCTTTCTTT. It yields the protein CASSGWENTEAFF. Based on the CDR3 plus reference TRBV9 and TRBJ1-1, the full variable domain is DSGVTQTPKHLITATGQRVTLRCSPRSGDLSVYWYQQSLDQGLQFLIQYYNGEERAKGNILERFSAQQFPDLHSELNLSSLELGDSALYFCASSGWENTEAFFGQGTRLTVV.

The chain uses TRBV9 and TRBJ2-3, with D perhaps matching TRBD2 (5 bases). V shed 0 bases and J shed 3 bases, with 14 bases lying between them. This CDR3 has 16 residues. Looked up from germline, CDR1 is SGDLS and CDR2 is YYNGEE. CDR3 DNA: TGTGCCAGCAGCGTAGGGACTGCTCCCCTAACAGATACGCAGTATTTT. This encodes CASSVGTAPLTDTQYF.

The chain uses TRBV28 and TRBJ2-1; 9 nucleotides align to TRBD2. This CDR3 comprises 15 residues. After removal of 5 bases from V and 1 base from J, the junction contained 3 bases not matched to a gene. Germline V gene lookup returns CDR1 MDHEN and CDR2 SYDVKM. The CDR3 region is CASSSSGGSYNEQFF. The CDR3 DNA sequence: TGTGCCAGCAGTAGTAGCGGGGGATCCTACAATGAGCAGTTCTTC.

A single count supports this clone. This rearrangement joins TRBV29-1 to TRBJ2-5, with D possibly being TRBD1 (6 bases). The J call may be wrong; the DNA end is better matched by TRBJ2-7. Looked up from germline, CDR1 is SQVTM and CDR2 is ANQGSEA. CDR3 size: 13 residues. DNA for the CDR3: TGCAGCGTTGAACGGGACACATCCTACGAGCAGTACTTC. Translating gives CSVERDTSYEQYF.

The rearrangement joins TRBV7-9 to TRBJ2-7; a weak D match, TRBD1 (5 bases). The CDR3 has 15 residues. CDR1 and CDR2 from the germline V gene are SEHNR and FQNEAQ (reference sequence). The V end was cut by 1 base, the J end by 5 bases, with 15 bases between. The CDR3, as DNA: TGTGCCAGCAGCTTAGGTGACAGACGGACGGACGAGCAGTACTTC. Translation gives CASSLGDRRTDEQYF.

The rearrangement joins TRBV6-4 to TRBJ2-7; the D gene is possibly TRBD1 (5 bases). Trimming took off 4 bases at V and 2 bases at J, with 15 bases between the two ends. Germline V CDR1 and CDR2: MRHNA, SNTAGT. CDR3 length equals 15 residues. The CDR3 DNA reads as TGTGCCAGCAGTGCGTTAGTGGTACAGGCCTACGAGCAGTACTTC. Protein product: CASSALVVQAYEQYF.

Only a few counts were recorded for this clone. The chain is built from TRBV7-9 and TRBJ2-2, with 7 bases lining up with TRBD1. Germline V lookup: CDR1 SEHNR, CDR2 FQNEAQ (reference sequence). V shed 5 bases and J 1 base; nucleotides not matched to a gene: 4. The CDR3 runs to 15 residues. This CDR3 reads CASSRQGWNTGELFF. In DNA, the CDR3 is TGTGCCAGCAGCAGACAGGGTTGGAACACCGGGGAGCTGTTTTTT.

The chain links TRBV28 to TRBJ1-2; no reliable D call. V was clipped by 5 bases and J by 5 bases, with 18 bases between them. The CDR3 has 15 amino acids. Germline CDR1 is MDHEN and CDR2 is SYDVKM. The CDR3 nucleotides read TGTGCCAGCAGTGCCGTCGGACTCTCAAAGTATGGCTACACCTTC. Translated, it gives CASSAVGLSKYGYTF.

This chain links TRBV28 with TRBJ1-4, with D possibly being TRBD1 (5 bases). There are 15 residues in the CDR3. Germline V gene lookup returns CDR1 MDHEN and CDR2 SYDVKM. The V and J ends lost 3 bases and 0 bases respectively, with 8 bases between them. CDR3 nucleotide sequence: TGTGCCAGCAGTTTTCGGGGCCCAACTAATGAAAAACTGTTTTTT. Translation gives CASSFRGPTNEKLFF.

The CDR3 reads CASTSGSPKLFF. In nucleotides, the CDR3 is TGTGCCAGCACCTCAGGAAGCCCAAAACTGTTTTTT. The chain carries TRBV2 and TRBJ1-4; no reliable D call. V lost 7 bases, J lost 10 bases, and 13 bases lay in between. The CDR3 spans 12 residues. CDR1 and CDR2 (germline): SNHLY, FYNNEI.

The chain employs TRBV6-5 and TRBJ2-3, with 7 bases matching TRBD2. After removal of 4 bases from V and 6 bases from J, the junction contained 4 bases not matched to a gene. From germline, CDR1 is MNHEY and CDR2 SVGAGI. CDR3 length equals 13 residues. DNA for the CDR3: TGTGCCAGCAGTTTGGACGGGAGGGATACGCAGTATTTT. It yields the protein CASSLDGRDTQYF.

The gene calls are TRBV10-3 and TRBJ2-7; D is ambiguous. This CDR3 comprises 12 residues. Germline lookup yields CDR1 ENHRY and CDR2 SYGVKD. With 11 bases removed from V and 2 bases from J, the gap between germline ends came to 13 bases. The chain's CDR3 is CAVRLETYEQYF. The CDR3 DNA is TGTGCCGTCCGACTGGAAACCTACGAGCAGTACTTC.

This chain uses TRBV27 with TRBJ2-7; 9 bases are a match to TRBD1. The junction had 9 bases not matched to a gene; V was cut back by 4 bases and J by 2 bases. Germline lookup yields CDR1 MNHEY and CDR2 SMNVEV (reference sequence). The CDR3 has 16 amino acids. The CDR3 DNA is TGTGCCAGCAGTTCCGCGGACAGGGGCAGTCCCTACGAGCAGTACTTC. Translated, it gives CASSSADRGSPYEQYF.

This chain connects TRBV7-6 to TRBJ2-7; the D gene could be TRBD1 or TRBD2 (5 bases each). CDR3 length: 13 amino acids. Trimming stripped 3 bases from V and 2 bases from J, with 8 bases between. Germline CDR1 reads SGHVS; CDR2 reads FNYEAQ. This CDR3 is CASSFGATYEQYF. The CDR3 region has the DNA TGTGCCAGCAGCTTCGGGGCTACCTACGAGCAGTACTTC.

The chain carries TRBV10-3 and TRBJ2-3; 11 bases match TRBD2. The germline V gene encodes CDR1 ENHRY and CDR2 SYGVKD. CDR3 length: 16 residues. Trimming removed 6 bases from V and 6 bases from J; junction bases left unmatched: 11. The CDR3 sequence is CAISQHSGRAGDTQYF. In DNA, the CDR3 is TGTGCCATCAGCCAACATAGCGGGAGGGCCGGGGATACGCAGTATTTT.

The V gene is TRBV27, the J gene TRBJ2-1; 10 nucleotides align to TRBD2. This CDR3 is 14 amino acids long. V was pared by 2 bases and J by 10 bases, with 5 bases of the junction left unmatched. Germline CDR1 is MNHEY and CDR2 is SMNVEV (reference sequence). The CDR3 is CASSLLAGVREQFF. Written as DNA, the CDR3 is TGTGCCAGCAGTTTACTAGCGGGAGTTAGGGAGCAGTTCTTC.

The rearrangement joins TRBV4-1 to TRBJ2-7; D remains ambiguous. The V end was cut by 4 bases, the J end by 1 base, with 8 bases between. Germline assignment: CDR1 MGHRA and CDR2 YSYEKL. There are 13 residues in the CDR3. CDR3 residues: CASSPQWSYEQYF. The CDR3 DNA reads as TGCGCCAGCAGCCCCCAGTGGTCCTACGAGCAGTACTTC.

The CDR3 nucleotides read TGTGCCTGGAGTGGGGGCCTAGCGGGATCCTACGAGCAGTACTTC. Residues: CAWSGGLAGSYEQYF. This rearrangement joins TRBV30 to TRBJ2-7; the match to TRBD2 covers 9 bases. This CDR3 spans 15 amino acids. The ends lost 1 base at V and 1 base at J; junction bases unmatched: 5. Germline CDR1 and CDR2: GTSNPN and SVGIG (reference sequence).

In this sample, this clone turned up once. The V call is TRBV10-1, the J call TRBJ2-7; 10 bases are a match to TRBD2. From germline, CDR1 is WNHNN and CDR2 SYGVQD (reference sequence). J was trimmed by 2 bases and V by 4 bases; bases with no gene match: 8. The CDR3 contains 16 residues. The CDR3 DNA sequence: TGCGCCAGCAGTGGGTTTCTAGCGGGAGCGACCTACGAGCAGTACTTC. This codes for CASSGFLAGATYEQYF.